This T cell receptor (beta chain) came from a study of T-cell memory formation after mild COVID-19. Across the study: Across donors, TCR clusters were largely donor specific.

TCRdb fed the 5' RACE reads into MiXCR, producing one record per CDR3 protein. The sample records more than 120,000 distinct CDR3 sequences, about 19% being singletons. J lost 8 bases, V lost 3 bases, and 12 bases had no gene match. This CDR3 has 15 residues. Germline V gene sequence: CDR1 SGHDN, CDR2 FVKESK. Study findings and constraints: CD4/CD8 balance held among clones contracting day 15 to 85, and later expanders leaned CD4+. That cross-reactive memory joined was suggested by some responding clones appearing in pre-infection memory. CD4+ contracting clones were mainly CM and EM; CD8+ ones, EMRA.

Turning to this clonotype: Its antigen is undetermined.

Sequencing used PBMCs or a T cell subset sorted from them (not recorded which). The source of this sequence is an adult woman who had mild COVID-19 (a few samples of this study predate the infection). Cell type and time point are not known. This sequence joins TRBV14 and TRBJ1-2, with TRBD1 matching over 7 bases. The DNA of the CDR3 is TGTGCCAGCAGCCATGTACAGGGGAACGGAGTCGGCTACACCTTC. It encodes CASSHVQGNGVGYTF.